This note documents a single TCR beta chain sequence. Its antigen is not identified. At sampling all donors were nominally healthy, likely with unrecorded immune exposures. The primer mix had 60 Vbeta and 13 Jbeta primers. The protocol was immunoSEQ multiplex PCR, while the TCRdb copy is restricted to in-frame clones and leaves out a portion. The table has 100,000 to 150,000 clones, about 81% seen once. The CDR3 consists of 15 residues. In germline, CDR1 is SGHRS, CDR2 YFSETQ. Unmatched junction bases numbered 5, after V lost 0 bases and J lost 5 bases. This record belongs to a study of cytomegalovirus exposure and HLA in healthy donors. Study-level points and caveats: When a later analysis compared HLA-associated TCR beta chains with equally common others, the HLA-associated chains turned out to be more clonally expanded and to have lower generation probabilities. TCR beta V- and J-gene trimming, according to a later analysis, was linked to a missense DCLRE1C variant.

The sequencing input was PBMCs. The chain employs TRBV5-1 and TRBJ1-5; 7 bases map to TRBD1. The sequence derives from a woman between 40 and 50 years old in good health and CMV-seropositive. The CDR3 bases are TGCGCCAGCAGCTTGGATTGGCAGGGGGATCAGCCCCAGCATTTT. Amino acid sequence: CASSLDWQGDQPQHF.